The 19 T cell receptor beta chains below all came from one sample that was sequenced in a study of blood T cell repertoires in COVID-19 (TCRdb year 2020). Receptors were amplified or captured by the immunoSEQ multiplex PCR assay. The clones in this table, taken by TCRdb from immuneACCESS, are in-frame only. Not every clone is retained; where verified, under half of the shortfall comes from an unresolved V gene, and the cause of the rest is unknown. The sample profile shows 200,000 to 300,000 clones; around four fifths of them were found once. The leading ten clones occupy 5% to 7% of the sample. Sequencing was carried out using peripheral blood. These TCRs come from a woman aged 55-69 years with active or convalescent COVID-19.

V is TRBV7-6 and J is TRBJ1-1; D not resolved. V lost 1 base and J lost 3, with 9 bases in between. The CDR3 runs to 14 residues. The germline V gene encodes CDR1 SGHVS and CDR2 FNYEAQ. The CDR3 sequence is CASSLVAEDTEAFF. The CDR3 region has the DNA TGTGCCAGCAGCTTAGTAGCGGAGGACACTGAAGCTTTCTTT.

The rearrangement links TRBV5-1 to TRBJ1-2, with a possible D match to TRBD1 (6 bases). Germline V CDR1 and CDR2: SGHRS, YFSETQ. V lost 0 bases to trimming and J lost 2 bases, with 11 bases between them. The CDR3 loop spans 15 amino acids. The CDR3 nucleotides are TGCGCCAGCAGCTTGGAGGTTACAGGGAACTATGGCTACACCTTC. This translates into CASSLEVTGNYGYTF.

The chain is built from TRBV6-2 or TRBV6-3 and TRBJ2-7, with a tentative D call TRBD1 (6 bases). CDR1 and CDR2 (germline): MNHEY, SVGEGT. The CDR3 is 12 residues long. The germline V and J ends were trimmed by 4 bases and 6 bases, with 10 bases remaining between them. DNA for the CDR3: TGTGCCAGCAGTTTGACAGGTGTCGAGCAGTACTTC. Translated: CASSLTGVEQYF.

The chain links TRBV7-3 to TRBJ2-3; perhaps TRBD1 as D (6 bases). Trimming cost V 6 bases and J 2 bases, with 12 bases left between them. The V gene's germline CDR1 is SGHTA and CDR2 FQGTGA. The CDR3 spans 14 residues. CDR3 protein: CASSSDRNTDTQYF. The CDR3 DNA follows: TGTGCCAGCAGTTCGGACAGAAACACAGATACGCAGTATTTT.

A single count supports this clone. CDR3 amino acids: CASSQRQGTNYGYTF. The DNA of the CDR3 is TGTGCCAGCAGCCAAAGACAGGGTACTAACTATGGCTACACCTTC. The chain uses TRBV14 and TRBJ1-2, with 7 positions matching TRBD1. The length of the CDR3 is 15 residues. CDR1 is SGHDN, CDR2 FVKESK, per germline. Trimming cost V 2 bases and J 0 bases; bases outside gene matches: 3.

The CDR3 coding sequence is TGTGCCATCAGTGTCGGAGGGGAAGTGACTGAAGCTTTCTTT. Amino acid sequence: CAISVGGEVTEAFF. The chain uses TRBV10-3 and TRBJ1-1; D possibly corresponds to TRBD1 (5 bases). Looked up from germline, CDR1 is ENHRY and CDR2 is SYGVKD. This CDR3 region has 14 residues. V was pared by 4 bases and J by 5 bases, with 14 bases between.

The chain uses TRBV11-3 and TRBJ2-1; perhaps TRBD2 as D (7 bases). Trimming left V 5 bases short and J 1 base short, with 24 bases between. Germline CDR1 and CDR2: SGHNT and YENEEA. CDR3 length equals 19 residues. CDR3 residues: CASSRRPLGGAMSYNEQFF. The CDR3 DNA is TGTGCCAGCAGCCGGAGGCCTCTGGGGGGGGCAATGTCCTACAATGAGCAGTTCTTC.

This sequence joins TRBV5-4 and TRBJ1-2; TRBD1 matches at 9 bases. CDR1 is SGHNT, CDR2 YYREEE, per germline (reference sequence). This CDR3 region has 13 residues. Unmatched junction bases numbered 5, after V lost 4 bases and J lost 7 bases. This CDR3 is CASSGTGSFGYTF. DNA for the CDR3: TGTGCCAGCAGCGGGACAGGGTCCTTTGGCTACACCTTC. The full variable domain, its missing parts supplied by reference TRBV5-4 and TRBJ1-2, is ETGVTQSPTHLIKTRGQQVTLRCSSQSGHNTVSWYQQALGQGPQFIFQYYREEENGRGNFPPRFSGLQFPNYSSELNVNALELDDSALYLCASSGTGSFGYTFGSGTRLTVV.

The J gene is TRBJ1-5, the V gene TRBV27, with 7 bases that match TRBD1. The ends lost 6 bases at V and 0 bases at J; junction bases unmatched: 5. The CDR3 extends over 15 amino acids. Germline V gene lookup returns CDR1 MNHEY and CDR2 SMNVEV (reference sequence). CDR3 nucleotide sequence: TGTGCCAGCAGGCGACAGGGTGTTAGCAATCAGCCCCAGCATTTT. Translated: CASRRQGVSNQPQHF.

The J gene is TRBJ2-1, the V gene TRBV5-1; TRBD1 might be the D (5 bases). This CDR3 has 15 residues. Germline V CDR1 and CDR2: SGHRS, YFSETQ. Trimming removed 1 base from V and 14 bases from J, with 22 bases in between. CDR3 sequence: CASSLFDRGANPEFF. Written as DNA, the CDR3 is TGCGCCAGCAGCTTGTTTGACCGTGGGGCCAACCCGGAGTTCTTC.

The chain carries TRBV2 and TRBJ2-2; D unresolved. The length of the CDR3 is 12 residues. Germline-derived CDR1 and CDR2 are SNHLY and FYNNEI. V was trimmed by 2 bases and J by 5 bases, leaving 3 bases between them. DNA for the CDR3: TGTGCCAGCAGTGAACTGACCGGGGAGCTGTTTTTT. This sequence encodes CASSELTGELFF.

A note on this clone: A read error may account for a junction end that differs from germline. As DNA, the CDR3 is TGTGCCAGCGCGAGATGGGGCGAGGTGAACTTC. As protein: CASARWGEVNF. This sequence joins TRBV6-5 and TRBJ2-4; D perhaps matches TRBD1 (5 bases). Germline assignment: CDR1 MNHEY and CDR2 SVGAGI. The CDR3 has 11 amino acids.

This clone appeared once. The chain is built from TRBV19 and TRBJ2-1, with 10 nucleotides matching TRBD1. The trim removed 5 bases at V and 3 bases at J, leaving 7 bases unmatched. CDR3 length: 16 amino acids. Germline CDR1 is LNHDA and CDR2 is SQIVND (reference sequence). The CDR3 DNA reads TGTGCCAGTAGTCGTACCGGGACAGGGGTCTACAATGAGCAGTTCTTC. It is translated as CASSRTGTGVYNEQFF.

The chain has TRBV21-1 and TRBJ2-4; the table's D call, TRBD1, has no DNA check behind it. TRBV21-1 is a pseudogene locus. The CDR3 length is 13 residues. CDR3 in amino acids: CASSIGQGNIQYF. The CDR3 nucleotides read TGTGCCAGCAGCATAGGACAGGGGAACATTCAGTACTTC.

CDR3 residues: CGLVRERDETQYF. CDR3 bases: TGTGGCCTCGTGAGGGAGCGGGACGAGACCCAGTACTTC. V gene TRBV2 combines with J gene TRBJ2-5; 7 nucleotides align to TRBD2. This CDR3 comprises 13 residues. Germline V gene lookup returns CDR1 SNHLY and CDR2 FYNNEI.

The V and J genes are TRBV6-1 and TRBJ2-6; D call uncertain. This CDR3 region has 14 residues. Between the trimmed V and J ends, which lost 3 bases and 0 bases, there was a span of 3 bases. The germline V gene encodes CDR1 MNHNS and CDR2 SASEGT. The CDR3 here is CASSDISGANVLTF. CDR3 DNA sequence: TGTGCCAGCAGTGACATCTCTGGGGCCAACGTCCTGACTTTC.

This CDR3 is CASSPTFVSPPYEQYV. CDR3 bases: TGCGCCAGCAGCCCGACATTTGTTTCCCCTCCATACGAGCAGTACGTC. The J gene is TRBJ2-7, the V gene TRBV4-1; D uncertain. In germline, CDR1 is MGHRA, CDR2 YSYEKL. V was trimmed by 4 bases and J by 4 bases, leaving 20 bases between them. The CDR3 is made up of 16 amino acids.

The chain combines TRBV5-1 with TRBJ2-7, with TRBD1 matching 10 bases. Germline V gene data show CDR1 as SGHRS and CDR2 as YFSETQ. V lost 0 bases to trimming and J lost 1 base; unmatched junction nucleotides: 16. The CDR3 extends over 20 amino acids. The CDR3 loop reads CASSLAFQTGGSRRSYEQYF. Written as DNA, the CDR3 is TGCGCCAGCAGCTTGGCCTTCCAGACAGGGGGCTCTCGGAGGTCCTACGAGCAGTACTTC.

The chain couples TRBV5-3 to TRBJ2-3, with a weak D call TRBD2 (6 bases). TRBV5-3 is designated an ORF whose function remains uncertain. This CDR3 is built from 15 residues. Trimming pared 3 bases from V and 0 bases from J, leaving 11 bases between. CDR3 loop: CARSSGSPSTDTQYF. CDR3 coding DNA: TGTGCCAGAAGCTCCGGGAGCCCGAGCACAGATACGCAGTATTTT.